A selection of T cell receptor beta chains follows, all from one sample in a study of CXCR3-negative and CXCR3-positive naive CD8 T cells. Reprocessing the 5' RACE reads, TCRdb reports a single entry for every CDR3 protein and omits DNA. Across around 50,000 distinct CDR3 sequences, the top ten clones capture less than 1.6% of the sample. The sample consisted of naive CXCR3- CD8+ T cells from blood. The receptor source for this set is a human donor in good health. Some clones in this sample may be carry-over from other donors' samples. CDR3s include the opening cysteine and the closing phenylalanine or tryptophan.

TRBJ2-7 TRBV6-5 CASSYLGQGELSYEQYF
TRBJ1-5 TRBV4-2 CASSQDRLNQPQHF
TRBJ2-7 TRBV5-1 CASSLKTQTNSYEQYF
TRBJ2-1 TRBV6-5 CASSYPGQGRNEQFF
TRBJ2-5 TRBV12-3/TRBV12-4 CASRGDRVETQYF
TRBJ2-2 TRBV9 CASGVIAGELFF
TRBJ2-5 TRBV2 CASGREYQETQYF
TRBJ1-1 TRBV6-6 CASSTPKDLEAFF
TRBJ2-2 TRBV6-5 CASSYRDDGELFF
TRBJ2-3 TRBV18 CASSPPDEDFTDTQYF
TRBJ1-2 TRBV5-1 CASSGQGFYGYTF
TRBJ2-3 TRBV7-3 CASSLVGGSTDTQYF
TRBJ2-7 TRBV5-1 CASRTGTRDEQYF
TRBJ2-7 TRBV29-1 CSVPGRDTYEQYF
TRBJ2-7 TRBV6-6 CASSPYEAEQYF
TRBJ2-1 TRBV29-1 CSVEGPGLASYNEQFF
TRBJ2-1 TRBV7-8 CASSSVGRGFSSYNEQFF
TRBJ2-7 TRBV29-1 CSVEAPIRGGSPYEQYF
TRBJ2-2 TRBV7-2 CASSEWNTGELFF
TRBJ2-7 TRBV28 CASSLRAGYSSYEQYF
TRBJ2-5 TRBV12-3/TRBV12-4 CASSKETEQETQYF
TRBJ2-1 TRBV20-1 CSARGDHNEQFF
TRBJ2-7 TRBV3-1 CASSEPGGTIPYEQYF
TRBJ2-7 TRBV6-5 CASSYSTWTESYEQYF
TRBJ2-7 TRBV4-1 CASSPQSAAGSYEQYF
TRBJ2-5 TRBV12-3/TRBV12-4 CASSGGEWSETQYF
TRBJ1-2 TRBV28 CASSPGSGPYGYTF
TRBJ2-2 TRBV5-5 CASSLWAGWDTGELFF
TRBJ1-1 TRBV7-2 CASSLVPDRAWTEAFF
TRBJ1-2 TRBV29-1 CSVGGPGTRADGYTF
TRBJ2-5 TRBV4-1 CASSQDDWETQYF
TRBJ2-5 TRBV29-1 CSVGIGLVRAGQETQYF